One T cell receptor beta chain is described in this entry. Being one base from a much bigger clone, this may be a read error. The CDR3 sequence is 14 residues long. Per the germline V gene, CDR1 is MNHEY and CDR2 is SVGEGT. The data were obtained in a study of regulatory T cells in long-lasting Graves disease. Time point reported: newly diagnosed GD, antithyroid drugs for less than 3 months. The TCR library used RNA extracted from PBMCs. In building TCR beta libraries, iRepertoire HTBI primers were used together with Arm-PCR of CDR3 regions. TCRdb re-called the multiplex PCR reads through MiXCR, storing one row per CDR3 protein. Altogether about 440,000 distinct CDR3 sequences are present, around 15% being singletons, with the ten largest covering about a quarter. The same sample was also used in a study of T cells in Graves' hyperthyroidism and ophthalmopathy. That report adds: Exclusion criteria comprised uncontrolled infection, other autoimmune disease, pregnancy or lactation.

The clonotype was recovered from a woman aged 18-35 years with Graves disease. The sample consisted of peripheral blood mononuclear cells (PBMCs), taken at new diagnosis, from a patient treated with antithyroid drugs. V gene TRBV6-2 or TRBV6-3 combines with J gene TRBJ2-7; possible D gene TRBD1, 5 bases. The CDR3 here is CASSYTSTAYELYF. The CDR3 bases are TGTGCCAGCAGTTACACGTCGACAGCCTACGAGCTGTACTTC.